A selection of T cell receptor beta chains follows, all from one sample in a study of shared clonotypes between healthy human individuals. Data came from immunoSEQ multiplex PCR; TCRdb stores just in-frame clones and leaves some out. This repertoire shows 2 million to 2.5 million clones, 93% found once; its top ten account for around 1.7%. The specimen sequenced was naive CD8+ T cells from PBMCs. These receptors were obtained from a man aged 18 to 29 in good health. Some clones in this sample may be carry-over from other donors' samples. Each CDR3 is given with its conserved first and last residue. D genes are given only for firm matches. Some rows have no size entry. The others give once, few or many, or a class for an expanded clone.

V gene	J gene	D gene	clone size	CDR3 protein	CDR3 DNA
TRBV7-9	TRBJ2-7	-	-	CASSGGLGSHEQYF	TGTGCCAGCAGCGGAGGGCTCGGGAGCCACGAGCAGTACTTC
TRBV27	TRBJ2-3	TRBD2	-	CASSLSAGVGTDTQYF	TGTGCCAGCAGTTTATCCGCGGGAGTGGGCACAGATACGCAGTATTTT
TRBV11-2	TRBJ2-5	-	-	CASSLVEAVRGRETQYF	TGTGCCAGCAGCTTAGTAGAGGCGGTGCGGGGGCGGGAGACCCAGTACTTC
TRBV5-1	TRBJ2-5	-	-	CASSGTRIRETQYF	TGCGCCAGCAGCGGTACGAGGATACGAGAGACCCAGTACTTC
TRBV13	TRBJ2-3	TRBD2	-	CASSPQREVDTQYF	TGTGCCAGCAGCCCGCAGCGGGAGGTTGATACGCAGTATTTT
TRBV11-1	TRBJ2-3	-	-	CASSPTYSTDTQYF	TGTGCCAGCAGCCCAACCTACAGCACAGATACGCAGTATTTT
TRBV7-3	TRBJ2-1	-	-	CASSLRSGEQFF	TGTGCCAGCAGCTTACGATCGGGGGAGCAGTTCTTC
TRBV5-4	TRBJ2-2	-	-	CASSPEIVKPNTGELFF	TGTGCCAGCAGCCCTGAGATTGTGAAGCCGAACACCGGGGAGCTGTTTTTT
TRBV4-3	TRBJ1-2	-	-	CASSQDPGGLTGYTF	TGCGCCAGCAGCCAAGATCCGGGCGGGCTGACTGGCTACACCTTC
TRBV9	TRBJ2-7	-	-	CASSVNQGTYEQYF	TGTGCCAGCAGCGTGAACCAGGGGACGTACGAGCAGTACTTC
TRBV14	TRBJ2-2	-	-	CASSQFVAGGELFF	TGTGCCAGCAGCCAATTTGTAGCCGGCGGGGAGCTGTTTTTT
TRBV5-6	TRBJ2-1	TRBD2	once	CASSSDTGTSGIYNEQFF	TGTGCCAGCAGCTCCGATACAGGGACTAGCGGAATTTACAATGAGCAGTTCTTC
TRBV7-9	TRBJ2-7	-	-	CASSLPGGTQHEQYF	TGTGCCAGCAGCTTACCGGGGGGCACCCAACACGAGCAGTACTTC
TRBV19	TRBJ2-1	TRBD2	-	CASSVAGGPYNEQFF	TGTGCCAGTAGTGTGGCGGGGGGCCCCTACAATGAGCAGTTCTTC
TRBV25-1	TRBJ2-3	-	-	CASSERPYDGTDTQYF	TGTGCCAGCAGTGAAAGGCCCTACGACGGCACAGATACGCAGTATTTT
TRBV28	TRBJ1-3	-	-	CASSFRRSSGNTIYF	TGTGCCAGCAGTTTTCGGCGTTCCTCTGGAAACACCATATATTTT
TRBV18	TRBJ2-1	TRBD1	-	CASSPPVGQYNEQFF	TGTGCCAGCTCACCACCGGTGGGACAGTACAATGAGCAGTTCTTC
TRBV7-9	TRBJ2-1	-	-	CASSLQGGYYNEQFF	TGTGCCAGCAGCTTGCAGGGGGGCTACTACAATGAGCAGTTCTTC
TRBV5-1	TRBJ2-7	TRBD2	-	CASSFSAGGDFEQYF	TGCGCCAGCAGCTTCTCAGCGGGAGGGGATTTCGAGCAGTACTTC
TRBV27	TRBJ2-6	-	-	CASSLGSSGANVLTF	TGTGCCAGCAGTTTAGGGAGCTCTGGGGCCAACGTCCTGACTTTC
TRBV7-9	TRBJ1-1	TRBD1	few	CASSSDRGGWAEAFF	TGTGCCAGCAGTTCCGACCGAGGGGGCTGGGCTGAAGCTTTCTTT
TRBV19	TRBJ1-5	-	-	CASSIPPQPQHF	TGTGCCAGTAGTATTCCCCCCCAGCCCCAGCATTTT
TRBV7-9	TRBJ1-5	-	-	CASSSGRNQPQHF	TGTGCCAGCAGCTCCGGACGGAATCAGCCCCAGCATTTT
TRBV7-2	TRBJ2-7	-	once	CASSSSLSSYEQYF	TGTGCCAGCAGCTCCTCTCTCTCCTCCTACGAGCAGTACTTC
TRBV19	TRBJ1-5	-	-	CASSIGQGDYIQPQHF	TGTGCCAGTAGTATCGGGCAGGGTGATTATATCCAGCCCCAGCATTTT
TRBV2	TRBJ1-4	-	-	CASIRSANEKLFF	TGTGCCAGCATACGGTCCGCAAATGAAAAACTGTTTTTT
TRBV5-8	TRBJ2-2	-	-	CASSLYLWGKGTGELFF	TGTGCCAGCAGCTTGTATCTTTGGGGAAAAGGCACCGGGGAGCTGTTTTTT
TRBV6-1	TRBJ1-4	TRBD1	-	CASSEGVQGAREKLFF	TGTGCCAGCAGTGAGGGGGTCCAGGGGGCTCGGGAAAAACTGTTTTTT
TRBV6-5	TRBJ1-2	-	-	CASRGHPVFYGYTF	TGTGCCAGCAGGGGACATCCCGTTTTTTATGGCTACACCTTC
TRBV5-6	TRBJ1-1	-	-	CASSLEPTGYEAFF	TGTGCCAGCAGCTTGGAACCCACAGGCTATGAAGCTTTCTTT
TRBV12-1	TRBJ1-4	-	-	CASSWGPCF	TGTGCCAGCAGCTGGGGCCCTTGTTTT
TRBV27	TRBJ1-4	TRBD1	-	CASSPWDRGEKLFF	TGTGCCAGCAGTCCATGGGACAGGGGTGAAAAACTGTTTTTT
TRBV18	TRBJ2-5	-	once	CASSPLRTAQETQYF	TGTGCCAGCTCACCACTAAGGACAGCACAAGAGACCCAGTACTTC
TRBV9	TRBJ2-7	-	-	CASSVGDRGYEQYF	TGTGCCAGCAGCGTAGGGGACCGCGGCTACGAGCAGTACTTC
TRBV6-6	TRBJ2-3	-	-	CASGTSGSPGTQYF	TGTGCCAGTGGGACCAGCGGGTCCCCTGGTACGCAGTATTTT
TRBV6-5	TRBJ2-1	-	once	CASSYSGRGDNEQFF	TGTGCCAGCAGTTACTCGGGCAGGGGAGACAATGAGCAGTTCTTC
TRBV9	TRBJ2-7	-	-	CASSARDGEQYF	TGTGCCAGCAGCGCCAGGGATGGCGAGCAGTACTTC
TRBV4-1	TRBJ2-1	-	-	CASSQAQGRNNEQFF	TGCGCCAGCAGCCAGGCACAGGGGAGGAACAATGAGCAGTTCTTC
TRBV4-1	TRBJ2-2	TRBD1	-	CASSQRQGQFTGELFF	TGCGCCAGCAGCCAAAGACAGGGGCAGTTCACCGGGGAGCTGTTTTTT
TRBV7-9	TRBJ2-6	-	-	CASTLSSSGANVLTF	TGTGCCAGCACCCTTTCTAGCTCTGGGGCCAACGTCCTGACTTTC
TRBV4-1	TRBJ2-1	TRBD2	-	CASSQDEVREAIWNEQFF	TGCGCCAGCAGCCAAGATGAGGTCCGGGAGGCCATTTGGAATGAGCAGTTCTTC
TRBV5-4	TRBJ2-7	-	-	CASSVGPFGSYEQYF	TGTGCCAGCAGCGTGGGACCGTTCGGCTCCTACGAGCAGTACTTC
TRBV11-2	TRBJ1-2	-	once	CASSLGIDLSNYGYTF	TGTGCCAGCAGCTTAGGTATCGATCTGTCTAACTATGGCTACACCTTC
TRBV27	TRBJ2-7	TRBD1	-	CASSSLDRGGEQYF	TGTGCCAGCAGTTCTTTGGACAGGGGCGGCGAGCAGTACTTC
TRBV19	TRBJ1-4	-	-	CASSIGGEKLFF	TGTGCCAGTAGTATAGGGGGAGAAAAACTGTTTTTT
TRBV27	TRBJ1-1	-	-	CASSPLGSYTEAFF	TGTGCCAGCAGTCCCCTGGGTAGTTACACTGAAGCTTTCTTT
TRBV6-5	TRBJ2-6	-	few	CASSSSGANVLTF	TGTGCCAGCAGTTCCTCTGGGGCCAACGTCCTGACTTTC
TRBV5-5	TRBJ2-7	TRBD1	-	CASSLDRGLYEQYF	TGTGCCAGCAGCTTGGACAGGGGGCTCTACGAGCAGTACTTC
TRBV28	TRBJ2-3	TRBD1	-	CASSLQGPDTQYF	TGTGCCAGCAGTCTACAGGGGCCAGATACGCAGTATTTT
TRBV4-2	TRBJ2-5	-	-	CASSQDDGPPGAQYF	TGTGCCAGCAGCCAAGATGACGGACCTCCTGGGGCCCAGTACTTC
TRBV28	TRBJ2-5	-	once	CASWIGNPKETQYF	TGTGCCAGCTGGATAGGGAACCCGAAAGAGACCCAGTACTTC
TRBV28	TRBJ2-3	-	-	CASRQTYTDTQYF	TGTGCCAGCAGACAAACCTACACAGATACGCAGTATTTT
TRBV29-1	TRBJ2-1	TRBD2	-	CSVGVGGSGDEQFF	TGCAGCGTTGGGGTTGGCGGGAGTGGTGATGAGCAGTTCTTC